This T cell receptor beta chain originates from a study of graft-versus-host responses after intestinal transplantation. Study context: Recipients uniformly received anti-thymocyte globulin induction, followed by tacrolimus and steroids for approximately 3 years.

Sequenced by immunoSEQ multiplex PCR; TCRdb stores in-frame clones only, minus some. The sample carries about 85,000 clones, roughly four fifths recorded once. Concerning this clone: The target antigen is unknown.

The CDR3 loop spans 13 amino acids. This receptor was identified in a human donor who received an intestinal transplant. J is TRBJ1-1 and V is TRBV21-1. TRBV21-1 is annotated as a pseudogene. The material was unstimulated CD8+ T cells sorted from spleen or lymph node cells, obtained before intestinal transplant. The CDR3: CASSWRGSAEAFF. CDR3 DNA: TGTGCCAGCAGCTGGAGGGGGAGCGCTGAAGCTTTCTTT.